The 16 T cell receptor beta chains given below trace back to one sample, sequenced in a study of T cells in Graves' hyperthyroidism and ophthalmopathy. Authors of the study amplified TCR beta CDR3 regions from RNA transcripts. First-round RT-PCR with HTBI primers amplified the TCR CDR3 region. Via MiXCR, TCRdb re-called the multiplex PCR reads, giving one row per CDR3 protein. The sample contains about 640,000 distinct CDR3 sequences, about 20% of which appear only once. Sequenced: blood. The source of these receptors is a man aged 25 to 40 with Graves' ophthalmopathy.

This clonotype was found many times. The gene calls are TRBV11-3 and TRBJ1-4; D is undetermined. The CDR3 totals 14 residues. Germline values: CDR1 SGHNT, CDR2 YENEEA. Deletions cut 0 bases from V and 7 bases from J, with 9 bases between. The CDR3 spells CASSLDRLGEKLFF. CDR3 nucleotides: TGTGCCAGCAGCTTAGATCGGCTGGGTGAAAAACTGTTTTTT. Filled out from reference TRBV11-3 and TRBJ1-4, the complete variable domain reads EAGVVQSPRYKIIEKKQPVAFWCNPISGHNTLYWYLQNLGQGPELLIRYENEEAVDDSQLPKDRFSAERLKGVDSTLKIQPAELGDSAVYLCASSLDRLGEKLFFGSGTQLSVL.

This clonotype occurred many times. The chain recombines TRBV11-1 with TRBJ2-7; D call uncertain. Trimming shortened V by 5 bases and J by 4 bases, and 9 bases separated the two germline ends. The CDR3 length is 12 residues. Per germline, CDR1 SGHAT and CDR2 FQDESV (reference sequence). This CDR3 is CASSATGYEQYF. Written as DNA, the CDR3 is TGTGCCAGCAGCGCTACTGGGTACGAGCAGTACTTC. Filled out from reference TRBV11-1 and TRBJ2-7, the complete variable domain reads EAEVAQSPRYKITEKSQAVAFWCDPISGHATLYWYRQILGQGPELLVQFQDESVVDDSQLPKDRFSAERLKGVDSTLKIQPAELGDSAMYLCASSATGYEQYFGPGTRLTVT.

This clonotype was observed at least ten times. The gene calls are TRBV3-1 and TRBJ1-1; D is unresolved. CDR3 length: 17 residues. The germline V gene has CDR1 LGHDT and CDR2 YNNKEL (reference sequence). The V end lost 2 bases, the J end lost 2 bases, and 18 bases lay between the germline ends. CDR3 sequence (DNA): TGTGCCAGCAGCCAAAGGCCCAAAGACATCACTAACACTGAAGCTTTCTTT. Amino acids: CASSQRPKDITNTEAFF.

This clonotype was seen ten or more times. The CDR3 nucleotides read TGTGCCAGCAGTTTAGGCAGGAAAAACACTGAAGCTTTCTTT. This codes for CASSLGRKNTEAFF. V usage is TRBV28 and J usage is TRBJ1-1; D remains ambiguous. CDR3 size: 14 residues. V shed 2 bases and J shed 2 bases, with 9 bases lying between them. Per the germline V gene, CDR1 is MDHEN and CDR2 is SYDVKM.

This clonotype was seen many times. The chain is built from TRBV3-1 and TRBJ1-1; no firm D call. From germline, CDR1 is LGHDT and CDR2 YNNKEL (reference sequence). V was trimmed by 4 bases and J by 0 bases, leaving 9 bases between them. The CDR3 has 14 residues. The CDR3 here is CASSRTLMNTEAFF. The CDR3 coding sequence is TGTGCCAGCAGCCGGACGCTGATGAACACTGAAGCTTTCTTT.

This clonotype was detected only a few times. V usage is TRBV6-1 and J usage is TRBJ2-7, with 10 bases that match TRBD2. CDR3 size: 14 residues. J lost 1 base, V lost 7 bases, and 4 bases had no gene match. Germline-derived CDR1 and CDR2 are MNHNS and SASEGT. CDR3 in amino acids: CASTTSGMSYEQYF. The CDR3 coding sequence is TGTGCCAGCACCACTAGCGGGATGTCCTACGAGCAGTACTTC.

This clonotype was detected a few times. The chain uses TRBV27 and TRBJ2-1, with a possible D match to TRBD2 (6 bases). The CDR3 covers 12 residues. V was cut by 11 bases and J by 10 bases, with 18 bases left in between. Germline values: CDR1 MNHEY, CDR2 SMNVEV (reference sequence). The DNA for the CDR3 is TGTGCCTCCGGCCGGGACTCGCAGGAGCAGTTCTTC. Translating it yields CASGRDSQEQFF.

This clonotype occurred many times. This chain joins TRBV30 and TRBJ2-4; D remains unclear. The CDR3 has 15 residues. V lost 1 base, J lost 5 bases, and 15 bases lay in between. Germline lookup yields CDR1 GTSNPN and CDR2 SVGIG (reference sequence). CDR3 sequence reads: CAWSGLPPKENIQYF. As DNA, the CDR3 is TGTGCCTGGAGTGGCCTCCCCCCCAAGGAAAACATTCAGTACTTC.

The J gene is TRBJ2-1, the V gene TRBV6-1; TRBD2 agrees at 10 bases. Germline values: CDR1 MNHNS, CDR2 SASEGT. The CDR3 is made up of 16 amino acids. J lost 4 bases, V lost 4 bases, and 7 bases had no gene match. CDR3 region: CASSGGSSGGYNEQFF. CDR3 bases: TGTGCCAGCAGTGGGGGGTCTAGCGGGGGTTACAATGAGCAGTTCTTC.

V usage is TRBV7-9 and J usage is TRBJ2-7; no firm D call. CDR1 is SEHNR and CDR2 is FQNEAQ in the germline V gene (reference sequence). The CDR3 loop spans 15 amino acids. Trimming took off 1 base at V and 0 bases at J, with 10 bases between the two ends. CDR3 coding DNA: TGTGCCAGCAGCTTAGTTACTGAATACTCCTACGAGCAGTACTTC. This gives the protein CASSLVTEYSYEQYF.

This clonotype was picked up a small number of times. The V gene is TRBV29-1, the J gene TRBJ1-1, with TRBD1 as a possible D gene (6 bases). V dropped 7 bases and J dropped 6 bases, with 15 bases sitting between them. Germline lookup yields CDR1 SQVTM and CDR2 ANQGSEA. This CDR3 is built from 12 residues. Written as DNA, the CDR3 is TGCAGCGCCTCGGGGGGGGCAGCTGAAGCTTTCTTT. Translated, it gives CSASGGAAEAFF.

This clonotype was seen more than once but under ten times. The chain is built from TRBV13 and TRBJ2-4; the D gene could be TRBD1 or TRBD2 (5 bases each). Germline values: CDR1 PRHDT, CDR2 FYEKMQ (reference sequence). This CDR3 is 16 amino acids long. V lost 5 bases, J lost 1 base, and 15 bases lay in between. CDR3 in amino acids: CASSTRGEGAKNIQYF. CDR3 nucleotides: TGTGCCAGCAGCACCCGGGGAGAGGGGGCCAAAAACATTCAGTACTTC. Variable domain in full (rest from reference TRBV13 and TRBJ2-4): AAGVIQSPRHLIKEKRETATLKCYPIPRHDTVYWYQQGPGQDPQFLISFYEKMQSDKGSIPDRFSAQQFSDYHSELNMSSLELGDSALYFCASSTRGEGAKNIQYFGAGTRLSVL.

V gene TRBV24-1 combines with J gene TRBJ2-6; 7 bases line up with TRBD2. CDR3 length: 18 residues. Per germline, CDR1 KGHDR and CDR2 SFDVKD. Trimming at V came to 4 bases and at J to 0 bases, leaving 8 bases not matched to a gene. CDR3 sequence: CATSDATSRSSGANVLTF. CDR3 coding DNA: TGTGCCACCAGTGACGCGACTAGCAGGAGCTCTGGGGCCAACGTCCTGACTTTC.

The chain employs TRBV12-5 and TRBJ2-1, with D tentatively TRBD2 (6 bases). This CDR3 region has 15 residues. Germline CDR1 reads LGHNT; CDR2 reads FRNRAP. The ends were cut back, 3 bases at V and 8 bases at J, with 17 bases in the middle. The CDR3 spells CASGFGRSLGDEQFF. DNA of the CDR3: TGTGCTAGTGGTTTTGGGAGGTCCCTTGGCGATGAGCAGTTCTTC. Full variable domain (remainder filled in from reference TRBV12-5 and TRBJ2-1): DARVTQTPRHKVTEMGQEVTMRCQPILGHNTVFWYRQTMMQGLELLAYFRNRAPLDDSGMPKDRFSAEMPDATLATLKIQPSEPRDSAVYFCASGFGRSLGDEQFFGPGTRLTVL.

The sample holds many counts of this clonotype. This rearrangement joins TRBV28 to TRBJ2-1, with 7 nucleotides matching TRBD2. The CDR3 loop spans 14 amino acids. V gave up 1 base and J gave up 8 bases; unmatched junction bases: 5. Per germline, CDR1 MDHEN and CDR2 SYDVKM. The DNA of the CDR3 is TGTGCCAGCAGTTTATCCTTGACTAGCTATGAGCAGTTCTTC. Translation gives CASSLSLTSYEQFF. Using reference TRBV28 and TRBJ2-1 for the parts outside the CDR3, the full variable domain is DVKVTQSSRYLVKRTGEKVFLECVQDMDHENMFWYRQDPGLGLRLIYFSYDVKMKEKGDIPEGYSVSREKKERFSLILESASTNQTSMYLCASSLSLTSYEQFFGPGTRLTVL.

The chain carries TRBV5-8 and TRBJ1-1; D remains ambiguous. The CDR3 runs to 15 residues. Germline assignment: CDR1 SGHTS and CDR2 YDEGEE. Trimming shortened V by 1 base and J by 0 bases, and 10 bases separated the two germline ends. The CDR3 coding sequence is TGTGCCAGCAGCTTGTCGCGGATCATGAACACTGAAGCTTTCTTT. This codes for CASSLSRIMNTEAFF.